This T cell receptor beta chain stems from a study of tumor-infiltrating lymphocytes in primary liver carcinoma. Study context: The yield of productive TCRbeta reads per sample was roughly 3.5 to 8 million and was similar across tissue types. Study-wide points: Tumor top-250-clone fractions significantly exceeded those of blood (p = 0.039).

The V end lost 1 base, the J end lost 6 bases, and 7 bases lay between the germline ends. Germline CDR1 reads MGHRA; CDR2 reads YSYEKL. This CDR3 spans 13 amino acids. Starting from about 0.5 ug of total RNA, TCR beta cDNA was produced with a primer in the constant region. TCR beta libraries came from three nested multiplex PCR rounds using slightly modified ARM-PCR. Primers for the first two PCR rounds were TRBV1-TRBV30 forward primers and a C-beta reverse primer (approximately 10 cycles per round). TCRdb redid the calling of the multiplex PCR reads with MiXCR, one entry per CDR3 protein. Found here are approximately 73,000 distinct CDR3 sequences, 70% to 75% of them singletons; the top ten hold roughly 13%. Scientists recovered RNA and DNA together from roughly 18-30 mg of unsorted bulk tissue. There are many counts of this clonotype. Its antigen is unknown.

The chain employs TRBV4-1 and TRBJ1-5; D is unclear. Sequenced sample: liver tumor tissue from sampling region 4. The subset was: tumor region T4, right-lateral pole. The TCR sequence derives from a woman aged 60 to 75 with primary liver carcinoma and hepatitis B virus infection. The CDR3 bases are TGCGCCAGCAGCCAAGGGAGAGCTCAGCCCCAGCATTTT. Translating gives CASSQGRAQPQHF.